Below are 5 T cell receptor beta chains sequenced from a single sample in a study of shared clonotypes between healthy human individuals. TCRdb's copy holds only in-frame clones and misses some; the assay was immunoSEQ multiplex PCR. The data hold approximately 1.1 million clones, with around 78% observed a single time. Sequencing was done on a sample of memory CD4+ T cells from PBMCs. Subset in this sample: CD45RA-negative fraction. The receptors shown here come from a young man in good health. Some clones in this sample may be carry-over from other donors' samples.

The chain joins TRBV6-6 to TRBJ1-1; the D gene is possibly TRBD1 (5 bases). The CDR3 is made up of 15 amino acids. The V end lost 5 bases, the J end lost 0 bases, and 13 bases lay between the germline ends. CDR1 and CDR2 (germline): MNHNY, SVGAGI (reference sequence). The CDR3 region is CASSGTGTVNTEAFF. Written as DNA, the CDR3 is TGTGCCAGCAGTGGGACCGGGACGGTGAACACTGAAGCTTTCTTT.

J is TRBJ1-5 and V is TRBV19; TRBD1 is a possible D gene (6 bases). V lost 6 bases to trimming and J lost 4 bases, with 13 bases between them. Germline V gene lookup returns CDR1 LNHDA and CDR2 SQIVND (reference sequence). This CDR3 has 14 residues. CDR3 in DNA: TGTGCCAGTAGGCAGGGGCATTGGAATCAGCCCCAGCATTTT. It codes for CASRQGHWNQPQHF.

The gene calls are TRBV11-3 and TRBJ2-7; 7 bases fit TRBD1. The germline CDR1 and CDR2 sequences are SGHNT and YENEEA. V lost 5 bases and J lost 0; bases outside the gene matches: 4. The CDR3 has 14 residues. The CDR3 DNA reads as TGTGCCAGCAGCCAAGGACAGGACTCCTACGAGCAGTACTTC. It is translated as CASSQGQDSYEQYF.

The chain recombines TRBV5-1 with TRBJ2-1, with 11 bases that match TRBD2. Looked up from germline, CDR1 is SGHRS and CDR2 is YFSETQ. J gave up 7 bases and V 1 base, and 4 bases lay outside the gene matches. The CDR3 runs 15 residues. The CDR3 DNA sequence: TGCGCCAGCAGCTTGAATAGCGGGAGGGAAAATGAGCAGTTCTTC. Protein: CASSLNSGRENEQFF.

V and J are TRBV7-8 and TRBJ2-2; possibly TRBD1 for D (6 bases). V was trimmed by 3 bases and J by 7 bases, leaving 12 bases between them. The CDR3 runs 14 residues. Germline V gives CDR1 SGHVS, CDR2 FQNEAQ. CDR3 residues: CASSFDPGHGELFF. CDR3 coding DNA: TGTGCCAGCAGCTTCGACCCGGGACACGGGGAGCTGTTTTTT.